The rows below give T cell receptor beta chains drawn from one sample of a study of T cells expressing NK-cell markers. From its re-call of the 5' RACE reads, TCRdb lists each CDR3 protein once, without DNA. This sample contains about 430,000 distinct CDR3 sequences. What was sequenced was blood T cells: a sorted CD56 or NKG2C T cell subset, CD4+ or CD8+ T cells, or bulk PBMC T cells (not recorded which). These receptor sequences come from a woman in her fifties or sixties in good health. Each CDR3 is given with its conserved first and last residue. The order of the fields is CDR3 protein, V gene, J gene.

CDR3 protein: CASSLGLAYEQFF
V gene: TRBV3-1
J gene: TRBJ2-1

CDR3 protein: CATSRDSAAFF
V gene: TRBV15
J gene: TRBJ1-1

CDR3 protein: CASSDRGRETGELFF
V gene: TRBV4-2
J gene: TRBJ2-2

CDR3 protein: CASRSEQGAGQPQHF
V gene: TRBV12-3/TRBV12-4
J gene: TRBJ1-5

CDR3 protein: CASSRLAGAGELFF
V gene: TRBV7-3
J gene: TRBJ2-2

CDR3 protein: CASSEVRTGVGDTQYF
V gene: TRBV5-5
J gene: TRBJ2-3

CDR3 protein: CASSVGQGAADTQYF
V gene: TRBV9
J gene: TRBJ2-3

CDR3 protein: CASSPYSNQPQHF
V gene: TRBV6-5
J gene: TRBJ1-5

CDR3 protein: CASTPTLGGRQPQHF
V gene: TRBV6-1
J gene: TRBJ1-5

CDR3 protein: CASRAGLRAVSNEQFF
V gene: TRBV2
J gene: TRBJ2-1

CDR3 protein: CSARDPTGSYGYTF
V gene: TRBV20-1
J gene: TRBJ1-2

CDR3 protein: CASNEGSSYNEQFF
V gene: TRBV5-4
J gene: TRBJ2-1

CDR3 protein: CASSPTGTEPGTDTQYF
V gene: TRBV11-3
J gene: TRBJ2-3

CDR3 protein: CAIGTRTAGEGIGETQYF
V gene: TRBV10-3
J gene: TRBJ2-5

CDR3 protein: CATSQTLWSSNQPQHF
V gene: TRBV24-1
J gene: TRBJ1-5

CDR3 protein: CAISESGTGIRNQPQHF
V gene: TRBV10-3
J gene: TRBJ1-5

CDR3 protein: CSATPGTGFKETQYF
V gene: TRBV20-1
J gene: TRBJ2-5

CDR3 protein: CASSHSPETQYF
V gene: TRBV14
J gene: TRBJ2-5

CDR3 protein: CASSHGTGQNIQYF
V gene: TRBV11-2
J gene: TRBJ2-4

CDR3 protein: CASSWTLRTKKETQYF
V gene: TRBV5-1
J gene: TRBJ2-5

CDR3 protein: CASTPWSGGGYNEQFF
V gene: TRBV12-3/TRBV12-4
J gene: TRBJ2-1

CDR3 protein: CSARDQSGTGGGYTF
V gene: TRBV20-1
J gene: TRBJ1-2

CDR3 protein: CASSWDPGAYNEQFF
V gene: TRBV11-3
J gene: TRBJ2-1

CDR3 protein: CASSLGDLGLDTQYF
V gene: TRBV7-2
J gene: TRBJ2-3

CDR3 protein: CSTSPFPGEQFF
V gene: TRBV29-1
J gene: TRBJ2-1

CDR3 protein: CASRPPGDTSEAFF
V gene: TRBV19
J gene: TRBJ1-1

CDR3 protein: CASSYEGTYNEQFF
V gene: TRBV6-2/TRBV6-3
J gene: TRBJ2-1

CDR3 protein: CASSQPTRGVSNSPLHF
V gene: TRBV4-1
J gene: TRBJ1-6

CDR3 protein: CASSLAASGGQETQYF
V gene: TRBV5-1
J gene: TRBJ2-5

CDR3 protein: CASSLGQGLDEQYF
V gene: TRBV11-1
J gene: TRBJ2-7

CDR3 protein: CATSREPGQGARAFF
V gene: TRBV15
J gene: TRBJ1-1

CDR3 protein: CASNLAGRGADTQYF
V gene: TRBV12-3/TRBV12-4
J gene: TRBJ2-3

CDR3 protein: CAWTGPRGEPQHF
V gene: TRBV30
J gene: TRBJ1-5

CDR3 protein: CASSPGLGQPNSPLHF
V gene: TRBV5-1
J gene: TRBJ1-6

CDR3 protein: CAISEGRLAKNIQYF
V gene: TRBV10-3
J gene: TRBJ2-4

CDR3 protein: CSARDRGNLYEQYF
V gene: TRBV20-1
J gene: TRBJ2-7